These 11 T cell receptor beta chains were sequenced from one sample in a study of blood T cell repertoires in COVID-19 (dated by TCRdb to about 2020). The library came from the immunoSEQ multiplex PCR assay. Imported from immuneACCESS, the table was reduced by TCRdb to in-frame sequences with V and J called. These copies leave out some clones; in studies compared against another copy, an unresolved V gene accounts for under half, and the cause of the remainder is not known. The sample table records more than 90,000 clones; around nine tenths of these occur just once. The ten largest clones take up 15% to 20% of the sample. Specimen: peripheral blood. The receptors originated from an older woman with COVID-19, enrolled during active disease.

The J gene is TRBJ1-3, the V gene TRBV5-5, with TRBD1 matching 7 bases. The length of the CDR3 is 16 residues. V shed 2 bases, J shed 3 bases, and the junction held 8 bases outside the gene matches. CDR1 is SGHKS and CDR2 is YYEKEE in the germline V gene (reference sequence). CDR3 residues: CASSLGQQGFGNTIYF. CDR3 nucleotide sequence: TGTGCCAGCAGCTTAGGTCAACAGGGGTTTGGAAACACCATATATTTT.

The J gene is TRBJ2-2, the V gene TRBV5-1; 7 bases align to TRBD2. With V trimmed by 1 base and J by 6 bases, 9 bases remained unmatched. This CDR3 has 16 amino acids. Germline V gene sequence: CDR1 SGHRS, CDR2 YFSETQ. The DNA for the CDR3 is TGCGCCAGCAGCTTGTATGCTAGCGGCAGAGCCGGGGAGCTGTTTTTT. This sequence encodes CASSLYASGRAGELFF.

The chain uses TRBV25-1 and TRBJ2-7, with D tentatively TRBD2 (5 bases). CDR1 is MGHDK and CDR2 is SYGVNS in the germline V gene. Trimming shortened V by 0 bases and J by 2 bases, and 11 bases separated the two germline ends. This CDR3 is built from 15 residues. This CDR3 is CASSEYSGKAYEQYF. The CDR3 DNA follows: TGTGCCAGCAGTGAATACTCGGGAAAAGCCTACGAGCAGTACTTC.

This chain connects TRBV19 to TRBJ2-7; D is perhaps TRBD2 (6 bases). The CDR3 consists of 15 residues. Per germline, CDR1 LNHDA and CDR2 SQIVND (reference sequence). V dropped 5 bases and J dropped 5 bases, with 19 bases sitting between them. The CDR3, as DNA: TGTGCCAGTAGTCCCCGGGGGAAACTCCTGGACGAGCAGTACTTC. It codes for CASSPRGKLLDEQYF. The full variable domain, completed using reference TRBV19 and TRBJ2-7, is DGGITQSPKYLFRKEGQNVTLSCEQNLNHDAMYWYRQDPGQGLRLIYYSQIVNDFQKGDIAEGYSVSREKKESFPLTVTSAQKNPTAFYLCASSPRGKLLDEQYFGPGTRLTVT.

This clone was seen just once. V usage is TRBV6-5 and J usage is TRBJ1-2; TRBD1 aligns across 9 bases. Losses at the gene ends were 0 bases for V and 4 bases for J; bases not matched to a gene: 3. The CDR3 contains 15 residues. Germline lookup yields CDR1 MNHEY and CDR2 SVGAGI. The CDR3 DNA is TGTGCCAGCAGTTACTCGACAGGGGGAAGCTATGGCTACACCTTC. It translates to CASSYSTGGSYGYTF.

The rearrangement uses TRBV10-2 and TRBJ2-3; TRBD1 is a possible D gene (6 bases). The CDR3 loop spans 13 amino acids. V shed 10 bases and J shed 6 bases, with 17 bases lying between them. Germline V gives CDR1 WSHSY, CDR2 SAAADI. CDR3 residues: CAMGASKGDTQYF. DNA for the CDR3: TGCGCCATGGGGGCCAGCAAGGGGGATACGCAGTATTTT.

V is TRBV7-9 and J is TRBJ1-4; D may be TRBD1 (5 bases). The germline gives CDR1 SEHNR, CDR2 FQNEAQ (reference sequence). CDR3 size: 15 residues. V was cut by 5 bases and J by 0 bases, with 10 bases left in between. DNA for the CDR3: TGTGCCAGCAGCGCAGGGATTACAACTAATGAAAAACTGTTTTTT. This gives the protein CASSAGITTNEKLFF.

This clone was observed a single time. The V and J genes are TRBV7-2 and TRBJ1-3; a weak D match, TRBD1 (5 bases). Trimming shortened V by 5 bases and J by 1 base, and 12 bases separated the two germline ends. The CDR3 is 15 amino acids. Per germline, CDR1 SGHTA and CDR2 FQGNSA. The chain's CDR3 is CASSRRGPSGNTIYF. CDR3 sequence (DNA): TGTGCCAGCAGCCGGCGGGGACCTTCTGGAAACACCATATATTTT.

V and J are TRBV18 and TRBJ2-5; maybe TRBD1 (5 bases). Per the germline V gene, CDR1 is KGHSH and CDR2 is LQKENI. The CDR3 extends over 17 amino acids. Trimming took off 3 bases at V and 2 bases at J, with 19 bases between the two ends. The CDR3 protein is CASSPDLVRQRQETQYF. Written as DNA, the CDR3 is TGTGCCAGCTCACCGGATCTAGTGCGACAGAGGCAAGAGACCCAGTACTTC.

The CDR3 coding sequence is TGCGCCAGCAGCCCTTCGCCCCGGACAGGGGCTAACTATGGCTACACCTTC. It translates to CASSPSPRTGANYGYTF. This chain uses TRBV4-3 with TRBJ1-2; 9 bases align to TRBD1. There are 17 residues in the CDR3. Trimming at V came to 4 bases and at J to 0 bases, leaving 9 bases not matched to a gene. Looked up from germline, CDR1 is LGHNA and CDR2 is YSLEER.

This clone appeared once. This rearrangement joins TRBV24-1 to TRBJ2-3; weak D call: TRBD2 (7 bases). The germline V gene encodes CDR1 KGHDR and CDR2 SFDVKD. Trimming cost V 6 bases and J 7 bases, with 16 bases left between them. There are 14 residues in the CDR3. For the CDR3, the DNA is TGTGCCACCAGTAGCGACGGGGGGCGTCATACGCAGTATTTT. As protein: CATSSDGGRHTQYF.